This T cell receptor (beta chain) was recovered during a study of Ad26.COV2.S vaccination and SARS-CoV-2 variants. Study summary: The vaccine Ad26.COV2.S was put into the muscle once, or twice with 56 days between. Broader study findings: Those who received the vaccine showed greater spike-specific TCR breadth than those given placebo.

Only in-frame clones appear in the TCRdb table, and some are missing; sequencing was by immunoSEQ multiplex PCR. Of 400,000 or so clones in the sample, 75% to 90% were seen once. Details on this clone: Antigen: not known.

The treatment: about 20 received Ad26.COV2.S at low or high dose, single or two shots; five or six received placebo; per-sample allocation not given. The samples were gathered on day 63 after the first injection of vaccine or placebo. A Boston adult aged 18-55 years was the donor. The administered vaccine (an Ad26 vector) expressed Wuhan-strain SARS-CoV-2 spike. This clonotype originated in a person between 18 and 65 years old who received the Ad26.COV2.S COVID-19 vaccine or a placebo. This specimen was peripheral blood, taken in a trial of Ad26.COV2.S vaccine versus placebo.

CDR3 sequence reads: CASSPSGLAYNEQFF. The CDR3 DNA reads TGTGCCAGTAGTCCCTCAGGGCTGGCATACAATGAGCAGTTCTTC. The V gene is TRBV19, the J gene TRBJ2-1, with D tentatively TRBD1 (5 bases). Germline CDR1 LNHDA, CDR2 SQIVND (reference sequence). V was pared by 5 bases and J by 4 bases, with 15 bases between. The length of the CDR3 is 15 residues. Drawing the rest from reference TRBV19 and TRBJ2-1, the complete variable domain is DGGITQSPKYLFRKEGQNVTLSCEQNLNHDAMYWYRQDPGQGLRLIYYSQIVNDFQKGDIAEGYSVSREKKESFPLTVTSAQKNPTAFYLCASSPSGLAYNEQFFGPGTRLTVL.